This record covers a single TCR beta chain. As yet, its antigen is unknown. The germline V and J ends were trimmed by 4 bases and 5 bases, with 17 bases remaining between them. Per germline, CDR1 SGHAT and CDR2 FQNNGV. The CDR3 is 15 residues long. These data belong to a study of T cell responses to AZD1222 COVID-19 vaccine. Whole-study findings and limits: There were repertoire samples only from the period after the peak T cell response.

The protocol was immunoSEQ multiplex PCR, while the TCRdb copy is restricted to in-frame clones and leaves out a portion. The table includes fewer than 180,000 clones, 94% detected once. The source material was peripheral blood, sampled on day 0 of AZD1222 vaccination. V gene TRBV11-2 combines with J gene TRBJ1-1, with TRBD1 as a possible D gene (6 bases). The receptor was derived from an adult in good health. The CDR3 sequence is CASSSIRGRETEAFF. CDR3 nucleotides: TGTGCCAGCAGCTCCATCAGGGGAAGGGAGACTGAAGCTTTCTTT. Filled out from reference TRBV11-2 and TRBJ1-1, the complete variable domain reads EAGVAQSPRYKIIEKRQSVAFWCNPISGHATLYWYQQILGQGPKLLIQFQNNGVVDDSQLPKDRFSAERLKGVDSTLKIQPAKLEDSAVYLCASSSIRGRETEAFFGQGTRLTVV.